This T cell receptor beta chain stems from a study of graft-versus-host responses after intestinal transplantation. Clones were read by immunoSEQ multiplex PCR, and TCRdb kept only the in-frame ones, dropping some. The sample contains 49,000 or so clones, 90% to 95% of which appear only once. Germline V lookup: CDR1 SQVTM, CDR2 ANQGSEA. The CDR3 loop spans 14 amino acids. V lost 6 bases to trimming and J lost 6 bases; unmatched junction nucleotides: 7. Sequenced material: PBMCs, taken roughly 760 days after a first intestinal transplant, on the day of a second. The chain combines TRBV29-1 with TRBJ2-1; TRBD2 agrees at 11 bases. The source is a human patient who received an intestinal transplant, so some T cells may come from the graft donor. DNA for the CDR3: TGCAGCGTGTTCTCGGGACTAGCGGTCAATGAGCAGTTCTTC. Its protein product is CSVFSGLAVNEQFF.